This entry concerns a single T cell receptor beta chain. Through a sample-barcoded 5' primer and a J-beta primer mix, a second PCR was run for about 7 to 12 cycles. TCRdb ran MiXCR on the 5' RACE reads and lists one entry per CDR3 protein. Of about 1,400,000 distinct CDR3 sequences in the sample, roughly 60% were seen once. V gave up 4 bases and J gave up 2 bases, with 24 bases separating them. CDR1 and CDR2 from the germline V gene are LGHNA and YSLEER. This CDR3 has 18 amino acids. The data were obtained in a study of blood T cells in healthy people across ages. The receptor was derived from a man younger than 35 in good health. Sequencing used blood. This chain connects TRBV4-3 to TRBJ2-7, with D possibly being TRBD1 or TRBD2 (7 bases each). CDR3 region: CASSLRGGPGQPTYEQYF. As DNA, the CDR3 is TGCGCCAGCAGCCTAAGGGGGGGACCGGGACAGCCTACCTACGAGCAGTACTTC.